Listed here are 13 T cell receptor beta chains from one sample, sequenced in a study of blood T cells in healthy people across ages (dated by TCRdb to the mid-2010s). The library was obtained by 5' RACE. A second PCR of 7 to 11 cycles was performed with a sample-barcoded 5' primer and a J-beta primer mix. TCRdb handled the public reads itself, with Q25 trimming in fastp and clone calling in MiXCR, and kept productive beta chains. Entries that share a CDR3 protein sequence are merged under the most common genes and DNA. The sample table lists approximately 2,000,000 distinct CDR3 sequences, roughly two fifths of them with a count of one. The ten largest clones take up more than 20% of the sample. Sequenced material: blood. The receptors stem from a human donor in good health.

The chain carries TRBV7-3 and TRBJ2-1, with 10 positions matching TRBD2. Per the germline V gene, CDR1 is SGHTA and CDR2 is FQGTGA. J gave up 8 bases and V 2 bases, and 12 bases lay outside the gene matches. The CDR3 loop spans 17 amino acids. CDR3 in DNA: TGTGCCAGCAGCTTAGCCGGTAGCGGGGGGATAAGCGATGAGCAGTTCTTC. This sequence encodes CASSLAGSGGISDEQFF. Variable domain in full (rest from reference TRBV7-3 and TRBJ2-1): GAGVSQTPSNKVTEKGKYVELRCDPISGHTALYWYRQSLGQGPEFLIYFQGTGAADDSGLPNDRFFAVRPEGSVSTLKIQRTERGDSAVYLCASSLAGSGGISDEQFFGPGTRLTVL.

The J gene is TRBJ2-7, the V gene TRBV5-6, with D perhaps assigned TRBD1 or TRBD2 (5 bases each). Trimming removed 4 bases from V and 4 bases from J, with 12 bases in between. Germline V CDR1 and CDR2: SGHDT, YYEEEE. The CDR3 covers 13 residues. As DNA, the CDR3 is TGTGCCAGCAGCCCGGGACCCGTATACGAGCAGTACTTC. It is translated as CASSPGPVYEQYF.

This clonotype occurred a few times. The chain employs TRBV12-3 or TRBV12-4 and TRBJ2-5; 14 nucleotides line up with TRBD2. J was trimmed by 2 bases and V by 5 bases; bases with no gene match: 10. The CDR3 sequence is 18 residues long. CDR3 in amino acids: CASSPGLAGGSDQETQYF. The CDR3 nucleotides are TGTGCCAGCAGTCCAGGACTAGCGGGGGGTTCAGATCAAGAGACCCAGTACTTC.

This CDR3 reads CSVRDTAYEQYF. The CDR3 coding sequence is TGCAGCGTCAGGGACACAGCCTACGAGCAGTACTTC. The chain uses TRBV29-1 and TRBJ2-7, with TRBD1 as a possible D gene (6 bases). CDR1 SQVTM and CDR2 ANQGSEA come from the germline V gene. The CDR3 runs to 12 residues. Trimming shortened V by 6 bases and J by 2 bases, and 11 bases separated the two germline ends.

The chain employs TRBV20-1 and TRBJ2-3; D may be TRBD2 (6 bases). Germline V gene data show CDR1 as DFQATT and CDR2 as SNEGSKA (reference sequence). The CDR3 covers 14 residues. V lost 7 bases and J lost 3, with 17 bases in between. The CDR3 coding sequence is TGCAGTGTCCCTAAAGCGGGCCTAACAGATACGCAGTATTTT. It encodes CSVPKAGLTDTQYF.

This chain connects TRBV24-1 to TRBJ2-3; D may match TRBD1 or TRBD2 (5 bases each). Germline V gene lookup returns CDR1 KGHDR and CDR2 SFDVKD. The CDR3 length is 15 residues. V lost 3 bases to trimming and J lost 4 bases, with 13 bases between them. CDR3 nucleotides: TGTGCCACCAGTGATGCCCAGGGACCCCCAGATACGCAGTATTTT. Amino acid sequence: CATSDAQGPPDTQYF.

A few counts support this clonotype. The chain employs TRBV7-2 and TRBJ1-2, with unresolved D. The germline V and J ends were trimmed by 7 bases and 2 bases, with 8 bases remaining between them. The CDR3 totals 12 residues. Germline-derived CDR1 and CDR2 are SGHTA and FQGNSA. The CDR3 DNA reads TGTGCCAGCACGCTGAGCAACTATGGCTACACCTTC. This translates into CASTLSNYGYTF.

The V and J genes are TRBV12-3 or TRBV12-4 and TRBJ2-2; TRBD2 matches at 13 bases. Trimming at V came to 4 bases and at J to 1 base, leaving 0 bases not matched to a gene. The CDR3 runs 16 residues. CDR3 sequence: CASSWTSGGNTGELFF. The CDR3 nucleotides read TGTGCCAGCAGTTGGACTAGCGGGGGGAACACCGGGGAGCTGTTTTTT.

This clonotype was counted a single time. This may be a read error, as it is one base from a much larger clone. The chain uses TRBV24-1 and TRBJ2-3; TRBD1 or TRBD2 may be the D gene (5 bases each). The CDR3 contains 14 residues. Germline CDR1 is KGHDR and CDR2 is SFDVKD. The CDR3 DNA follows: TGTGCCACCAGTGGAGTTGCGGGCACAGGTACGCAGTATTTT. Its protein is CATSGVAGTGTQYF.

This chain connects TRBV4-1 to TRBJ1-5, with D unresolved. Germline CDR1 MGHRA, CDR2 YSYEKL. V lost 1 base to trimming and J lost 6 bases, with 16 bases between them. CDR3 size: 16 residues. The CDR3 nucleotides are TGCGCCAGCAGCCAAGGACTACACCCGAATTTTCAGCCCCAGCATTTT. Translation gives CASSQGLHPNFQPQHF.

V is TRBV18 and J is TRBJ1-2; D gene uncertain. V dropped 2 bases and J dropped 8 bases, with 18 bases sitting between them. The CDR3 loop spans 15 amino acids. Per the germline V gene, CDR1 is KGHSH and CDR2 is LQKENI. The CDR3 sequence: CASSPIGQAADGYTF. Written as DNA, the CDR3 is TGTGCCAGCTCACCAATTGGGCAGGCTGCCGACGGCTACACCTTC.

This chain joins TRBV7-2 and TRBJ2-5; the D gene is possibly TRBD1 (6 bases). Trimming left V 0 bases short and J 5 bases short, with 10 bases between. The CDR3 is made up of 14 amino acids. In germline, CDR1 is SGHTA, CDR2 FQGNSA. Here the CDR3 reads CASSLAPGAETQYF. The CDR3 DNA reads as TGTGCCAGCAGCTTAGCCCCAGGGGCGGAGACCCAGTACTTC.

This clonotype has just a few counts. The gene calls are TRBV6-1 and TRBJ2-5, with TRBD2 identical over 13 bases. Germline trimming cut 2 bases from V and 4 bases from J; bases unmatched to any gene: 4. The CDR3 contains 16 residues. Germline CDR1 MNHNS, CDR2 SASEGT. The CDR3 coding sequence is TGTGCCAGCAGTGAAACTAGCGGGGGGGCTCCAGAGACCCAGTACTTC. Its protein product is CASSETSGGAPETQYF.